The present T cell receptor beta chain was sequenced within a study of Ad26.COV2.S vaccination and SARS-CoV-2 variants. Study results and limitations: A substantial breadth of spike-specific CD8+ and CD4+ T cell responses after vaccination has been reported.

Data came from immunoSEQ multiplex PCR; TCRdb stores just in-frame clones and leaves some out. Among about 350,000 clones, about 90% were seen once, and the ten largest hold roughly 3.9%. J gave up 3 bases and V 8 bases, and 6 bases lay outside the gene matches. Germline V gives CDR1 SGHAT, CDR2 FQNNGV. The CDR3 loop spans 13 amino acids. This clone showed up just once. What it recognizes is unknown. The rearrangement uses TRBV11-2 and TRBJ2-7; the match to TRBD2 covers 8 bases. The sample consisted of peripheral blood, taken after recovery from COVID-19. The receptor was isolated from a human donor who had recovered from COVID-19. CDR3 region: CASLPGGGYEQYF. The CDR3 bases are TGTGCCAGCCTACCCGGGGGGGGCTACGAGCAGTACTTC.